This TCR beta chain was retrieved from a study of blood T cell repertoires in COVID-19. For the study at large: PBMCs, B-cell-depleted T cells, or T cells were the source of the cDNA or gDNA that made up the material.

The germline V gene encodes CDR1 GTSNPN and CDR2 SVGIG (reference sequence). The V end was cut by 0 bases, the J end by 6 bases, with 9 bases between. This CDR3 is 13 amino acids long. Profiling relied on immunoSEQ multiplex PCR, and the TCRdb table lists in-frame clones only, not all of them. The sample consists of 200,000 or so clones, 75% to 90% of them appearing once. The origin of this receptor is a woman in her thirties or forties with acute COVID-19. The sample comprised PBMCs or T cells enriched from blood (not recorded which). This sequence joins TRBV30 and TRBJ1-3; D is ambiguous. CDR3 loop: CAWSVSRPNTIYF. For the CDR3, the DNA is TGTGCCTGGAGTGTATCTAGGCCAAACACCATATATTTT.